A selection of T cell receptor beta chains follows, all from one sample in a study of CD8 T cells in ankylosing spondylitis. TCRdb redid the calling of the 5' RACE reads with MiXCR, one entry per CDR3 protein. The table records about 400,000 distinct CDR3 sequences, approximately 20% of them present only once. The sample taken for sequencing was blood, either unsorted or a sorted T cell fraction (not recorded which). The source of these receptors is a male donor with ankylosing spondylitis. The conserved cysteine and the conserved F or W are not part of the CDR3 here. Fields, in order: J gene, V gene, CDR3 protein.

>TRBJ2-7|TRBV5-6
ASSPGWDSGGEQY
>TRBJ1-3|TRBV7-9
ASSPLGENSGNTIY
>TRBJ2-2|TRBV12-3/TRBV12-4
ASSSRLAGQTGELF
>TRBJ1-5|TRBV28
ASSLITGGGNQPQH
>TRBJ2-5|TRBV29-1
SVGHRETQY
>TRBJ1-1|TRBV7-9
ASRANRGVGMNTEAF
>TRBJ1-2|TRBV28
ASLSPGAGYT
>TRBJ1-5|TRBV28
ASSLPGTHQPQH
>TRBJ2-3|TRBV20-1
SATVGQGASDTQY
>TRBJ1-1|TRBV27
ASSPRGLQTMNTEAF
>TRBJ2-3|TRBV29-1
SVAGTASTDTQY
>TRBJ2-1|TRBV20-1
SARESLPVVYNEQF
>TRBJ2-3|TRBV20-1
SAAGQGTDTQY
>TRBJ1-4|TRBV6-1
ASSILDRGDEKLF
>TRBJ2-1|TRBV6-1
ASSSHQGPGEQF
>TRBJ2-2|TRBV12-3/TRBV12-4
ASSPNRGWTGELF
>TRBJ1-1|TRBV7-9
ASSLRSVTEAF
>TRBJ2-2|TRBV5-1
ASSLAGEGTGELF
>TRBJ2-1|TRBV4-1
ASSQVTAVSYNEQF
>TRBJ2-2|TRBV27
ASSPARPGELF
>TRBJ2-7|TRBV7-2
ASSVTGTISHEQY
>TRBJ2-7|TRBV27
ASSLSQGIFYEQY
>TRBJ2-1|TRBV9
ASSVGGLARDNEQF
>TRBJ2-7|TRBV2
ASSPFRDRITYEQY
>TRBJ2-1|TRBV5-5
ASKPGMGVSYNEQF
>TRBJ2-7|TRBV15
ATSSGTGGAEQY
>TRBJ2-2|TRBV5-6
ASSPAGQGINTGELF
>TRBJ2-2|TRBV18
ASSQEGAANTGELF
>TRBJ1-4|TRBV6-5
ASSRVGEKLF
>TRBJ2-3|TRBV20-1
SASTPTDTQY
>TRBJ1-4|TRBV20-1
SASGQGRFQGEKLF
>TRBJ2-2|TRBV6-5
ASSYGEGGELF
>TRBJ1-6|TRBV5-1
ASSLGGEGYNSPLH
>TRBJ1-3|TRBV20-1
SASLRDSGNTIY
>TRBJ2-4|TRBV15
ATSRASGRVKAAKNIQY
>TRBJ1-3|TRBV7-9
ASSFYSGNTIY
>TRBJ1-1|TRBV5-1
ASNEWGNTEAF
>TRBJ2-7|TRBV11-3
ASNPGTGLYEQY
>TRBJ2-7|TRBV20-1
SASGPTFSYEQY
>TRBJ1-2|TRBV5-1
ASSLGGPGDYGYT
>TRBJ2-7|TRBV28
ASTVFGQGAPNYEQY
>TRBJ2-1|TRBV11-1
ASSQDRDEQF
>TRBJ2-5|TRBV20-1
SARLYSGSRETQY
>TRBJ2-2|TRBV11-3
ASSLDVHGELF
>TRBJ2-5|TRBV29-1
SVGRSGQQETQY
>TRBJ2-1|TRBV6-5
ASSYPSQGAGNEQF
>TRBJ2-2|TRBV15
ATSASVRQGAGELF